The following is a T cell receptor beta chain sequence with its context. Under the authors' procedure: Reference gene primers were amplified, and this amplification served to estimate nucleated cell counts. Clones were sequenced by immunoSEQ multiplex PCR, and TCRdb holds only the in-frame ones, with some missing. The D gene and trimming were derived from the DNA, and the V and J assignments and clone size from that table. Found here are roughly 220,000 clones, more than 75% of them singletons; the top ten hold more than 2.5%. V lost 0 bases and J lost 6; bases outside the gene matches: 3. The CDR3 contains 15 residues. Germline CDR1 reads SGDLS; CDR2 reads YYNGEE. The data were obtained in a study of blood T cell repertoires in COVID-19. The overall study: From the United States, Italy and Spain came samples of acute and convalescent COVID-19. The cDNA or gDNA used as material had been derived from T cells, B-cell-depleted T cells, or PBMCs.

This sequence joins TRBV9 and TRBJ2-6; 7 bases are a match to TRBD1. The sequence was obtained from a man aged 60 to 75 with acute or convalescent COVID-19. Sequences were obtained from peripheral blood. CDR3 sequence reads: CASSVGTGAANVLTF. CDR3 DNA: TGTGCCAGCAGCGTAGGGACAGGTGCGGCCAACGTCCTGACTTTC.